These 6 T cell receptor beta chains originate from one sample sequenced in a study of blood T cell repertoires in COVID-19. Data came from immunoSEQ multiplex PCR; TCRdb stores just in-frame clones and leaves some out. The sample holds roughly 330,000 clones, about 87% seen once. Material: PBMCs or T cells enriched from blood (not recorded which). The receptors originated from a woman in her thirties who had recovered from COVID-19.

This chain connects TRBV19 to TRBJ2-4, with a tentative D call TRBD2 (5 bases). Trimming removed 5 bases from V and 0 bases from J, with 14 bases in between. The CDR3 totals 16 residues. CDR1 is LNHDA, CDR2 SQIVND, per germline (reference sequence). The CDR3 nucleotides are TGTGCCAGTAGTCCGGACGGACTGTTAGCCAAAAACATTCAGTACTTC. Translating gives CASSPDGLLAKNIQYF. Complete variable domain (other parts from reference TRBV19 and TRBJ2-4): DGGITQSPKYLFRKEGQNVTLSCEQNLNHDAMYWYRQDPGQGLRLIYYSQIVNDFQKGDIAEGYSVSREKKESFPLTVTSAQKNPTAFYLCASSPDGLLAKNIQYFGAGTRLSVL.

This clone was seen more than once but under ten times. V is TRBV10-1 and J is TRBJ2-5; TRBD2 agrees at 8 bases. The germline gives CDR1 WNHNN, CDR2 SYGVQD (reference sequence). V lost 10 bases and J lost 4; bases outside the gene matches: 14. The CDR3 contains 15 residues. CDR3 nucleotide sequence: TGCGCCAATAATGCCGGGACTAGACTCCCAGAGACCCAGTACTTC. Translated, it gives CANNAGTRLPETQYF.

The chain carries TRBV6-5 and TRBJ2-2; no clear D. Trimming removed 6 bases at V and 4 bases at J, with 6 bases between. Germline V gene lookup returns CDR1 MNHEY and CDR2 SVGAGI. This CDR3 has 12 residues. The CDR3 bases are TGTGCCAGCAGGTCCAGCACCGGGGAGCTGTTTTTT. Its protein product is CASRSSTGELFF.

The chain recombines TRBV30 with TRBJ1-2; the D is unclear. V was pared by 4 bases and J by 7 bases, with 16 bases between. This CDR3 is built from 13 residues. Germline CDR1 is GTSNPN and CDR2 is SVGIG (reference sequence). The CDR3 bases are TGTGCCTGGACCTTACCCCCAGGCCCTGGCTACACCTTC. Translated, it gives CAWTLPPGPGYTF.

The sample holds one count of this clone. The genes are TRBV11-2 and TRBJ2-3; D is unresolved. Trimming removed 1 base at V and 5 bases at J, with 10 bases between. The CDR3 sequence is 14 residues long. Germline CDR1 SGHAT, CDR2 FQNNGV. The CDR3 DNA sequence: TGTGCCAGCAGCTTAGGACGACTTGTAGATACGCAGTATTTT. Amino acid sequence: CASSLGRLVDTQYF.

The rearrangement links TRBV11-2 to TRBJ2-1; the match to TRBD2 covers 10 bases. This CDR3 has 17 residues. The V gene's germline CDR1 is SGHAT and CDR2 FQNNGV. Unmatched junction bases numbered 12, after V lost 5 bases and J lost 5 bases. CDR3 in amino acids: CASSPRPKRGGDNEQFF. In nucleotides, the CDR3 is TGTGCCAGCAGCCCCCGGCCAAAGCGGGGGGGCGACAATGAGCAGTTCTTC.